A selection of T cell receptor beta chains follows, all from one sample in a study of cytomegalovirus exposure and HLA in healthy donors. Method: immunoSEQ multiplex PCR; TCRdb's copy keeps in-frame clones and lacks some. The sample holds about 73,000 clones, 65% to 85% seen once. Sequencing input: PBMCs. The receptor source for this set is a man aged 65 to 79 in good health and CMV-seronegative. The CDR3 runs from the conserved cysteine through the conserved F or W. Fields, in order: V gene, J gene, CDR3 protein.

TRBV11-3	TRBJ2-1	CASSSGQGAYNEQFF
TRBV7-7	TRBJ2-1	CASSPNPSYNEQFF
TRBV5-1	TRBJ2-7	CASSWTLSRGAYEQYF
TRBV7-2	TRBJ1-1	CASSTRQVMGNTEAFF
TRBV7-2	TRBJ2-1	CASSSQRGGRGEQFF
TRBV5-8	TRBJ2-4	CASSAGVLRGAKNIQYF
TRBV2	TRBJ2-4	CASSFPLAKNIQYF
TRBV6-5	TRBJ1-1	CASSRPGDTEAFF
TRBV7-6	TRBJ1-4	CASSRTATNEKLFF
TRBV7-2	.	CASSLTSGSYEQYF
TRBV27	TRBJ1-5	CASRKEGARSNQPQHF
TRBV5-5	TRBJ2-7	CASSLLFPGTRKGQYEQYF
TRBV9	TRBJ2-2	CASSVDSRITGELFF
TRBV30	TRBJ2-3	CAWKTPGLGDTQYF
TRBV10-1	TRBJ2-1	CASSKAGGPRSYNEQFF
TRBV2	TRBJ2-1	CASRQGSYNEQFF